The table lists the clone carrying this T cell receptor (beta chain) with a count of one. This sample stems from a study of identical twins. TCRdb reprocessed the 5' RACE reads via MiXCR and lists one record per CDR3 protein. Of about 690,000 distinct CDR3 sequences in the sample, 21% were seen once. The data were also submitted as part of a second study, on T cells expressing NK-cell markers.

This receptor was identified in a woman under 30 in good health. The sequenced sample consisted of PBMCs.

CDR3 loop: CAISGPTSGSSYEQYF. Written as DNA, the CDR3 is TGTGCCATCAGTGGCCCCACTAGCGGGAGCTCCTACGAGCAGTACTTC. This sequence joins TRBV10-3 and TRBJ2-7; 11 bases align to TRBD2. The CDR3 length is 16 residues. The germline CDR1 and CDR2 sequences are ENHRY and SYGVKD. V was clipped by 4 bases and J by 0 bases; unmatched bases: 5.